One sample yielded the 10 T cell receptor beta chains listed below, sequenced in a study of OX40 agonist ivuxolimab in advanced cancers. Produced via immunoSEQ multiplex PCR; TCRdb's table is partial and in-frame only. The sample yields around 95,000 clones, 90% seen once. This specimen was CD4+ or CD8+ T cells sorted from blood, taken in a trial of the OX40 agonist ivuxolimab. These receptors all stem from an adult with an advanced solid tumor such as melanoma, head and neck, liver or kidney cancer.

The chain carries TRBV7-7 and TRBJ2-5, with TRBD2 identical over 11 bases. The CDR3 loop spans 16 amino acids. The germline gives CDR1 SSHAT, CDR2 FNYEAQ (reference sequence). V dropped 4 bases and J dropped 2; count of bases not matched to a gene: 6. CDR3 amino acids: CASSSGLAGVQETQYF. The DNA of the CDR3 is TGTGCCAGCAGCTCAGGACTAGCGGGCGTTCAAGAGACCCAGTACTTC.

This chain links TRBV2 with TRBJ1-5; D is perhaps TRBD1 (6 bases). CDR3 size: 14 residues. The germline V and J ends were trimmed by 5 bases and 3 bases, with 11 bases remaining between them. Germline V lookup: CDR1 SNHLY, CDR2 FYNNEI. Written as DNA, the CDR3 is TGTGCCAGCAGTATAGGGGGAGCCAATCAGCCCCAGCATTTT. This gives the protein CASSIGGANQPQHF.

This sequence joins TRBV18 and TRBJ2-2; D not certain. Trimming removed 0 bases at V and 4 bases at J, with 9 bases between. The CDR3 extends over 15 amino acids. The germline gives CDR1 KGHSH, CDR2 LQKENI. CDR3 bases: TGTGCCAGCTCACCACCGTATCAGGCCACCGGGGAGCTGTTTTTT. Its translation: CASSPPYQATGELFF. Together with reference TRBV18 and TRBJ2-2, the CDR3 gives the full variable domain: NAGVMQNPRHLVRRRGQEARLRCSPMKGHSHVYWYRQLPEEGLKFMVYLQKENIIDESGMPKERFSAEFPKEGPSILRIQQVVRGDSAAYFCASSPPYQATGELFFGEGSRLTVL.

The chain uses TRBV18 and TRBJ1-5, with D unclear. Germline V lookup: CDR1 KGHSH, CDR2 LQKENI. The germline V and J ends were trimmed by 5 bases and 5 bases, with 10 bases remaining between them. The CDR3 covers 13 residues. CDR3: CASSTTGDQPQHF. CDR3 DNA: TGTGCCAGCTCAACCACTGGGGATCAGCCCCAGCATTTT.

The rearrangement uses TRBV6-5 and TRBJ2-3; the D gene is possibly TRBD2 (5 bases). Germline loops: CDR1 MNHEY, CDR2 SVGAGI. CDR3 length: 14 residues. Trimming left V 2 bases short and J 2 bases short, with 8 bases between. The CDR3 region is CASSYVRDTDTQYF. CDR3 coding DNA: TGTGCCAGCAGTTACGTCCGGGACACAGATACGCAGTATTTT.

The rearrangement uses TRBV6-1 and TRBJ1-1; D is perhaps TRBD1 (6 bases). This CDR3 spans 11 amino acids. CDR1 is MNHNS, CDR2 SASEGT, per germline. V lost 8 bases and J 7 bases, leaving 11 bases between the germline ends. This CDR3 is CASLRQVEAFF. CDR3 nucleotide sequence: TGTGCCAGCTTACGACAGGTTGAAGCTTTCTTT.

The J gene is TRBJ2-1, the V gene TRBV30; 10 nucleotides agree with TRBD2. CDR1 is GTSNPN and CDR2 is SVGIG in the germline V gene (reference sequence). Trimming at V came to 4 bases and at J to 5 bases, leaving 14 bases not matched to a gene. This CDR3 region has 17 residues. The CDR3 region has the DNA TGTGCCTGGAATAAAAGGGGCAGCGGGAGGGCCGACAATGAGCAGTTCTTC. This sequence encodes CAWNKRGSGRADNEQFF.

The CDR3 region is CSVATANYGYTF. The CDR3 DNA reads TGCAGCGTTGCGACAGCTAACTATGGCTACACCTTC. V usage is TRBV29-1 and J usage is TRBJ1-2; possible D gene TRBD1, 5 bases. Trimming took off 4 bases at V and 0 bases at J, with 6 bases between the two ends. This CDR3 spans 12 amino acids. The germline V gene encodes CDR1 SQVTM and CDR2 ANQGSEA. The variable domain in full, with the rest retrieved from reference TRBV29-1 and TRBJ1-2, is SAVISQKPSRDICQRGTSLTIQCQVDSQVTMMFWYRQQPGQSLTLIATANQGSEATYESGFVIDKFPISRPNLTFSTLTVSNMSPEDSSIYLCSVATANYGYTFGSGTRLTVV.

The chain carries TRBV5-6 and TRBJ2-5; 7 nucleotides line up with TRBD2. Germline CDR1 is SGHDT and CDR2 is YYEEEE. The CDR3 is made up of 14 amino acids. Unmatched junction bases numbered 4, after V lost 1 base and J lost 4 bases. CDR3 nucleotides: TGTGCCAGCAGCTTGCTAGCGGCCGGAGAGACCCAGTACTTC. Its translation is CASSLLAAGETQYF.

Written as DNA, the CDR3 is TGTGCCAGCAGCTTAGGGCAGGGTCTGACCGGGGAGCTGTTTTTT. This codes for CASSLGQGLTGELFF. The genes are TRBV7-6 and TRBJ2-2; tentative D call: TRBD1 (5 bases). V lost 1 base and J lost 5, with 11 bases in between. This CDR3 is built from 15 residues. In germline, CDR1 is SGHVS, CDR2 FNYEAQ.